Sequencing of this T cell receptor (beta chain) was carried out in a study of post-analysis software for immune sequencing data. Looking at the study overall: Clinical courses comprised relapsing-remitting, secondary progressive and progressive-relapsing multiple sclerosis.

Study findings and constraints: Significantly lower normalized Chao1 diversity was found in patients with multiple sclerosis relative to controls. Included in a set of roughly five TRBV segments more frequent in patients than controls were TRBV5-6, TRBV5-1 and TRBV20-1. The F measure placed samples prepared in the same batch into strongly shared clusters.

Carried by the TCR beta cDNA libraries were unique molecular identifiers. Input populations of roughly 0.9 to 10 million T cells gave rise to about 480,000 cDNA molecules. TCRdb reprocessed the PCR reads with MiXCR, giving one entry per CDR3 protein. The sample carries a few hundred thousand distinct CDR3 sequences, roughly 35% recorded once. Note on this clonotype: No antigen is known for it.

Germline V gene sequence: CDR1 SQVTM, CDR2 ANQGSEA. V lost 6 bases and J lost 5, with 13 bases in between. CDR3 length equals 13 residues. The receptor comes from a girl aged 10 to 17 with multiple sclerosis. This chain uses TRBV29-1 with TRBJ2-2; D not certain. The sequenced sample was blood. Here the CDR3 DNA reads TGCAGCGTGGCTGCTGTGGGGACCGGGGAGCTGTTTTTT. Its protein product is CSVAAVGTGELFF.